Listed below are T cell receptor beta chains from one sample, sequenced in a study of T cells in Graves' hyperthyroidism and ophthalmopathy. TCRdb re-called the multiplex PCR reads through MiXCR, storing one row per CDR3 protein. The table has approximately 600,000 distinct CDR3 sequences, under 25% seen once. The material sequenced was blood. These receptors were taken from a man aged 30-40 years with Graves' ophthalmopathy. Both conserved end residues are trimmed from each CDR3. Fields, in order: V gene, D gene, J gene, CDR3 protein. The D gene is left open where the match is weak.

TRBV29-1,TRBD2,TRBJ2-1,SVTPGLATSYNEQF
TRBV27,TRBD1,TRBJ1-1,ASRDPGTGGANTEAF
TRBV19,-,TRBJ2-5,ASSKTVAETQY
TRBV27,-,TRBJ1-4,ASSFNGVNEKLF
TRBV9,TRBD1,TRBJ2-4,ASSSDRGQEAKNIQY
TRBV5-5,TRBD1,TRBJ1-2,ASSTPGTALYGYT
TRBV29-1,TRBD1,TRBJ2-1,SVKTGNYNEQF
TRBV12-3/TRBV12-4,-,TRBJ1-2,ASMEGYPPNTST
TRBV9,-,TRBJ2-1,ASSGPRDIYNEQF
TRBV6-1,TRBD1,TRBJ1-1,ASSTPGQGGGTEAF
TRBV5-1,TRBD1,TRBJ2-6,ASSLDRGWANVLT
TRBV28,TRBD2,TRBJ2-7,ASTEGLADYEQY
TRBV6-1,-,TRBJ2-7,ASLGGSYEQY
TRBV7-2,TRBD2,TRBJ2-1,ASSHGRPQF
TRBV9,TRBD2,TRBJ2-3,ASSPGGGDTQY
TRBV28,TRBD2,TRBJ2-7,ASSLSASGKSSYEQY
TRBV20-1,-,TRBJ1-1,SALRVANAEAF
TRBV27,TRBD1,TRBJ2-1,ASRGRDRALKRDNEQF
TRBV5-4,TRBD2,TRBJ2-5,ASSLGTSGSRYQETQY
TRBV13,-,TRBJ1-2,ASSWGSPGNGYT
TRBV20-1,TRBD2,TRBJ2-3,SALDFGRGTDTQY
TRBV6-1,-,TRBJ1-2,ASSEGWYYGYT
TRBV7-2,-,TRBJ2-7,ASSQILASYEQY
TRBV5-1,-,TRBJ2-1,ASSSDLLNEQF
TRBV20-1,-,TRBJ1-2,SAHEGGGYT
TRBV6-2/TRBV6-3,-,TRBJ2-5,ASRDSQGRETQY
TRBV28,-,TRBJ2-3,ASSLYRGGTDTQY
TRBV7-2,-,TRBJ2-5,ASSQTERLLQY
TRBV20-1,-,TRBJ2-5,SARVMGRQETQY
TRBV7-9,-,TRBJ2-7,ASSFQYEQY
TRBV7-9,-,TRBJ1-4,ASSIPLEAKEKPF
TRBV6-2/TRBV6-3,TRBD1,TRBJ1-2,ASRGQGNRGVYGYT
TRBV27,TRBD2,TRBJ2-2,ASSRGTSRNTGELF
TRBV4-1,-,TRBJ2-1,ASSQDIGTANEQF
TRBV6-1,TRBD2,TRBJ2-1,ASSEAMVGLAENEQF
TRBV7-9,TRBD1,TRBJ1-1,ASSPTGFTEAF
TRBV11-2,-,TRBJ2-5,ASSLGTSRQETQY
TRBV30,-,TRBJ2-3,AWSSGGGTDTQY
TRBV4-3,-,TRBJ2-5,ASSQASRGYQETQY
TRBV27,-,TRBJ1-2,ASSSSNNRAPLYGYT
TRBV28,-,TRBJ1-5,ASSLHLHPAEQPQH
TRBV18,-,TRBJ2-1,ASSSRGINEQF
TRBV28,TRBD1,TRBJ2-1,ASSFTGGPYNEQF
TRBV4-1,TRBD2,TRBJ2-1,ASSHDVLAKSTNEQF
TRBV16,-,TRBJ2-2,ASSLSAGELF
TRBV6-5,TRBD1,TRBJ1-1,ASSYSSGGITEAF
TRBV20-1,-,TRBJ2-7,SAPRAGNVYEQY
TRBV19,TRBD2,TRBJ2-3,ASRIPGTSGFADTQY
TRBV19,-,TRBJ1-2,ASSSSGSSGYGYT
TRBV28,-,TRBJ2-1,ASSHPFGGASHEQF
TRBV5-1,-,TRBJ1-3,ASSGGRTGNTIY
TRBV2,-,TRBJ2-5,ASKAYGEYLY
TRBV29-1,-,TRBJ2-7,SVESLSYEQY
TRBV28,TRBD1,TRBJ1-5,ASRGTGINQPQH
TRBV28,-,TRBJ1-4,ASSINLGAVNEKLF
TRBV20-1,-,TRBJ2-3,SASEHVTGTDTQY
TRBV28,-,TRBJ2-5,ASSLGGGRAETQY
TRBV28,-,TRBJ2-7,ASSFLGEQY
TRBV28,-,TRBJ2-4,ASSPLLAKNIQY